This record covers a single TCR beta chain. TCRdb's table, derived via immunoSEQ multiplex PCR, lists solely in-frame clones and lacks some. The sample has about 58,000 clones, approximately 80% seen once. This sample stems from a study of identifying expanded T cells in peripheral blood. Specimen: blood. The TCR originated in a person aged 18-70 years in good health.

The CDR3 DNA sequence: TGTGCCAGCAGCTCCCGGGACAGGTCCTATAATCAGCCCCAGCATTTT. Protein: CASSSRDRSYNQPQHF. The chain recombines TRBV7-2 with TRBJ1-5; 8 nucleotides match TRBD1. Germline V gene lookup returns CDR1 SGHTA and CDR2 FQGNSA. V lost 4 bases, J lost 4 bases, and 9 bases stayed unmatched. This CDR3 region has 16 residues.